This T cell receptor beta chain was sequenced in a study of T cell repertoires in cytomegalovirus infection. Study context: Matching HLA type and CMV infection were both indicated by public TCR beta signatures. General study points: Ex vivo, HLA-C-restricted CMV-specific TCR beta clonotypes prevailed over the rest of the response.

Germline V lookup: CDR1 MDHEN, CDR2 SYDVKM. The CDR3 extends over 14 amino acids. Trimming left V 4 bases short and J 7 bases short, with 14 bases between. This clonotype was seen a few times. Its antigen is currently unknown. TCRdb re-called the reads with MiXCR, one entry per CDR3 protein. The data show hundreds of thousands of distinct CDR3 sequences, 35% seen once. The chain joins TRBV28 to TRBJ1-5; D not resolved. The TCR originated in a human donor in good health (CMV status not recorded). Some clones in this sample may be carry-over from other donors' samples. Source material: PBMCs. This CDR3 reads CASSSLMRNQPQHF. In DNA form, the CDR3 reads TGTGCCAGCAGTTCATTGATGAGGAACCAGCCCCAGCATTTT. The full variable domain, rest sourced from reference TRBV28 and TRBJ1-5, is DVKVTQSSRYLVKRTGEKVFLECVQDMDHENMFWYRQDPGLGLRLIYFSYDVKMKEKGDIPEGYSVSREKKERFSLILESASTNQTSMYLCASSSLMRNQPQHFGDGTRLSIL.